The 3 T cell receptor beta chains given below trace back to one sample, sequenced in a study of monozygotic twins with inflammatory bowel disease. TCRdb reprocessed the 5' RACE reads and reports one entry per CDR3 protein, with no DNA. This sample contains about 380,000 distinct CDR3 sequences. Specimen: blood. Source of these receptors: a human donor with ulcerative colitis or Crohn's disease, or a healthy co-twin of an affected twin (not recorded which).

The V gene is TRBV27, the J gene TRBJ2-2; TCRdb returns TRBD1, unconfirmable since there is no DNA. Per germline, CDR1 MNHEY and CDR2 SMNVEV (reference sequence). The CDR3 contains 15 residues. The chain's CDR3 is CASSWARGNTGELFF.

The rearrangement links TRBV6-6 to TRBJ1-1. Looked up from germline, CDR1 is MNHNY and CDR2 is SVGAGI (reference sequence). The CDR3 extends over 14 amino acids. CDR3 region: CASSYEALNTEAFF.

The J gene is TRBJ2-1, the V gene TRBV19; checking the TCRdb D call of TRBD1 is not possible without DNA. Germline V gene lookup returns CDR1 LNHDA and CDR2 SQIVND (reference sequence). CDR3 length: 13 amino acids. The CDR3 protein is CASSAGTYNEQFF.